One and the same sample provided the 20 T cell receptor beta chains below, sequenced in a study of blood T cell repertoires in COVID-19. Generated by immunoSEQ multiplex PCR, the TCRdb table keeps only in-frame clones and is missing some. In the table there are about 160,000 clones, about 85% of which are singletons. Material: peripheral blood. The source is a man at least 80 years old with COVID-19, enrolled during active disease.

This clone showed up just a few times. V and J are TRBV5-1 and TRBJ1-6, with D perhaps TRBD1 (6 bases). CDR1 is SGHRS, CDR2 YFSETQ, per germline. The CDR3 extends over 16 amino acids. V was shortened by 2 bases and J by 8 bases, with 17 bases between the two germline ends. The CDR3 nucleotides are TGCGCCAGCAGCTTAGCAGGGGACCGCGAGTATTCACCCCTCCACTTT. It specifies CASSLAGDREYSPLHF.

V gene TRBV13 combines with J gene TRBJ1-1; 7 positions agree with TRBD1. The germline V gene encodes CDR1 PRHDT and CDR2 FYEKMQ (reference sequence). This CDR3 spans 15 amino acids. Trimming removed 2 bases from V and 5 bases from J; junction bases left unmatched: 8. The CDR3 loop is CASSLSTGVWTEAFF. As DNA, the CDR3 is TGTGCCAGCAGCTTAAGCACAGGGGTTTGGACTGAAGCTTTCTTT.

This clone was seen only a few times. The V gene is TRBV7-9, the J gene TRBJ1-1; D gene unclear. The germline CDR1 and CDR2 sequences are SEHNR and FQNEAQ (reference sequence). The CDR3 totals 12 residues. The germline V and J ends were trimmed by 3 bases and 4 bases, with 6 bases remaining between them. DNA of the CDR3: TGTGCCAGCAGCTTCGGGGTCACTGAAGCTTTCTTT. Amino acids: CASSFGVTEAFF.

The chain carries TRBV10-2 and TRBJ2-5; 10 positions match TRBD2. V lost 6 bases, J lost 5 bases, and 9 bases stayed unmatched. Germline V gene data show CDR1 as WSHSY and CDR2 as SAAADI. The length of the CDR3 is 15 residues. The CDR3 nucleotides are TGCGCCAGCAGCTTAGCGGGGGGCCGACGGGAGACCCAGTACTTC. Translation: CASSLAGGRRETQYF.

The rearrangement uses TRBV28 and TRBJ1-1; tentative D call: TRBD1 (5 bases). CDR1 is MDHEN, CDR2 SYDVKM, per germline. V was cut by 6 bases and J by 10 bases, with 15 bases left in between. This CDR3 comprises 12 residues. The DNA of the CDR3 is TGTGCCAGCAGCGGGGGGGGTCGTCGAGCTTTCTTT. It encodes CASSGGGRRAFF.

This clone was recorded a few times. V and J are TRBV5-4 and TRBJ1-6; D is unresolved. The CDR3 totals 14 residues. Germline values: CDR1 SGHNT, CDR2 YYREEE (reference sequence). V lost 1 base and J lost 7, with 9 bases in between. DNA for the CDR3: TGTGCCAGCAGCTTGAGGCAGGAAAATTCACCCCTCCACTTT. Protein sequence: CASSLRQENSPLHF.

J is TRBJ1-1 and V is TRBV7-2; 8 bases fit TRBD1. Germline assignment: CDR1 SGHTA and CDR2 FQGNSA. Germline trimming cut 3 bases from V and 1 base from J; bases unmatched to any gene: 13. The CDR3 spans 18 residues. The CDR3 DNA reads TGTGCCAGCAGCTTGAAAGTATCGACAGGGGTCAAGAACACTGAAGCTTTCTTT. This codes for CASSLKVSTGVKNTEAFF.

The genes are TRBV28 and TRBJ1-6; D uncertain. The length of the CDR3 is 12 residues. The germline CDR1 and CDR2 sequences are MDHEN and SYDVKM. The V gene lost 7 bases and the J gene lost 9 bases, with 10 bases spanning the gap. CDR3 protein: CASKLGSSPLHF. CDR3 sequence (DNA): TGTGCCAGCAAACTCGGGTCTTCACCCCTCCACTTT.

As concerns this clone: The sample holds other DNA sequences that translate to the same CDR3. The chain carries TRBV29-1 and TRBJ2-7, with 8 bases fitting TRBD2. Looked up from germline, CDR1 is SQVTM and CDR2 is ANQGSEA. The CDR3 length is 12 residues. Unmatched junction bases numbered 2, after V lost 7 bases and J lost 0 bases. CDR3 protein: CSAGGASYEQYF. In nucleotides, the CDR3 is TGCAGCGCCGGGGGGGCCTCCTACGAGCAGTACTTC.

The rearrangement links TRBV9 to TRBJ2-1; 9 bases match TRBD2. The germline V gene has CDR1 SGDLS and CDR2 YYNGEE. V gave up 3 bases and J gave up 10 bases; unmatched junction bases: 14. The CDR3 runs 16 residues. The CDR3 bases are TGTGCCAGCAGCGCCGTAGCGGGGGTGGGGGGTGTAGAGCAGTTCTTC. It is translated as CASSAVAGVGGVEQFF.

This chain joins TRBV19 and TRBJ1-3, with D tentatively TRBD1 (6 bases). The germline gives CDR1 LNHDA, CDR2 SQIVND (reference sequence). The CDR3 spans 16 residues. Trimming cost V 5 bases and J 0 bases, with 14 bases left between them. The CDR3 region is CASSPPRGLSGNTIYF. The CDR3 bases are TGTGCCAGTAGTCCTCCCAGGGGTCTCTCTGGAAACACCATATATTTT.

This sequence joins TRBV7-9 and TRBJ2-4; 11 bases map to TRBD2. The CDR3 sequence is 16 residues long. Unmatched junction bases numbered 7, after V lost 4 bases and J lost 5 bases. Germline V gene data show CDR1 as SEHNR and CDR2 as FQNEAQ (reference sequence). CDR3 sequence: CASSSSGGPRQNIQYF. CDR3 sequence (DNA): TGTGCCAGCAGCTCTAGCGGGGGGCCCCGACAAAACATTCAGTACTTC.

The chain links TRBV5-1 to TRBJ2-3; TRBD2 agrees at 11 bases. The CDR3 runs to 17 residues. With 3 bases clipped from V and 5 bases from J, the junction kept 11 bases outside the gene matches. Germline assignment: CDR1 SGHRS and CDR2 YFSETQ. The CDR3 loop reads CASSSDLSGGAGDTQYF. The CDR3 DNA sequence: TGCGCCAGCAGCTCGGACCTTAGCGGGGGGGCAGGAGATACGCAGTATTTT.

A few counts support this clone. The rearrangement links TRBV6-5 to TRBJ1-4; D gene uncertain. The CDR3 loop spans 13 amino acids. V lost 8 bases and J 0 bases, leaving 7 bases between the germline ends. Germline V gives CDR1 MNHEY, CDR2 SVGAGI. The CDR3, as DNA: TGTGCCAGCCGCGATGCAACTAATGAAAAACTGTTTTTT. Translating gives CASRDATNEKLFF.

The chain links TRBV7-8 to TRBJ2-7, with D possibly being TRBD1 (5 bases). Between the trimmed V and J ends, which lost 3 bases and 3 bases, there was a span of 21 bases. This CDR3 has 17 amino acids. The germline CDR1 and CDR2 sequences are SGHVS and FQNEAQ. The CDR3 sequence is CASSLGSAGQRLYEQYF. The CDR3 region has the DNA TGTGCCAGCAGCTTGGGGTCGGCCGGACAAAGGCTCTACGAGCAGTACTTC.

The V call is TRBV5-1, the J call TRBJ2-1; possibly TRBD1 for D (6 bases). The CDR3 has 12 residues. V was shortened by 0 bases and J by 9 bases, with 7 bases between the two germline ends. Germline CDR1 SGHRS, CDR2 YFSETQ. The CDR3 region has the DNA TGCGCCAGCAGCTTGGGGGGGCTTGAGCAGTTCTTC. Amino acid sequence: CASSLGGLEQFF.

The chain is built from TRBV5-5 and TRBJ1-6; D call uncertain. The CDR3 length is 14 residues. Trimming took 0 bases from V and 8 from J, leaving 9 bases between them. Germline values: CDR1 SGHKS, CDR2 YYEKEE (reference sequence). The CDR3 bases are TGTGCCAGCAGCTTGGGAGGGATCCATTCACCCCTCCACTTT. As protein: CASSLGGIHSPLHF.

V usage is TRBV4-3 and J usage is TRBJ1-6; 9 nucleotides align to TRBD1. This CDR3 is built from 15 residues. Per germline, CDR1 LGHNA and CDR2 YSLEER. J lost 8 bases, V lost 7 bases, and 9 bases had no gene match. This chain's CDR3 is CASNRDRDGDSPLHF. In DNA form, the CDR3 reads TGCGCCAGCAACCGGGACAGGGATGGGGATTCACCCCTCCACTTT.

CDR3 region: CASSLDPGQNYEQYF. Written as DNA, the CDR3 is TGTGCCAGCAGCTTGGACCCGGGACAGAACTACGAGCAGTACTTC. This chain links TRBV5-6 with TRBJ2-7; 7 nucleotides agree with TRBD1. The CDR3 runs 15 residues. Germline trimming cut 0 bases from V and 3 bases from J; bases unmatched to any gene: 6. Per germline, CDR1 SGHDT and CDR2 YYEEEE.

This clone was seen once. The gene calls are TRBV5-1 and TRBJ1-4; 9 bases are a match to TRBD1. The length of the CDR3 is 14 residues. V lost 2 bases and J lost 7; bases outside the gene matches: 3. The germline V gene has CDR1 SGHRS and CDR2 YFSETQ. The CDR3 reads CASSLQGASEKLFF. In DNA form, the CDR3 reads TGCGCCAGCAGCTTACAGGGGGCGAGTGAAAAACTGTTTTTT.